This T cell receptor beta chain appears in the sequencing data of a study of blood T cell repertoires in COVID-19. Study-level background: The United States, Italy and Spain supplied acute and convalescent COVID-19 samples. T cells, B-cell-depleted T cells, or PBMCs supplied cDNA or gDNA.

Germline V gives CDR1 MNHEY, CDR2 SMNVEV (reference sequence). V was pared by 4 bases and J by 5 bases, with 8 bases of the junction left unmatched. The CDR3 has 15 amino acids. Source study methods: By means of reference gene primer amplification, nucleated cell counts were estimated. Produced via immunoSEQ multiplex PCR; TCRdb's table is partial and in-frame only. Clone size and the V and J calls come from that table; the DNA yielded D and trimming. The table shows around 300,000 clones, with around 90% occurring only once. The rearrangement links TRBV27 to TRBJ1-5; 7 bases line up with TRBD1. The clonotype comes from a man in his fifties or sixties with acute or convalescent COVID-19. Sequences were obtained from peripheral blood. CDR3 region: CASSSTGERYQPQHF. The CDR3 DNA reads TGTGCCAGCAGTTCCACAGGGGAGCGGTATCAGCCCCAGCATTTT.